The 30 T cell receptor beta chains presented below share a single source sample, sequenced in a study of regulatory T cells in long-lasting Graves disease listed by TCRdb under 2021. The time point tag for this specimen amounts to: persistent/refractory GD, antithyroid drugs over 5 years with positive TRAb. For both TCR sequencing and RNA sequencing, RNA was extracted from PBMCs using TRIzol. Library method: multiplex PCR. Sequencing took place on an Illumina HiSeq 4000. TCR beta libraries were built with iRepertoire HTBI primers and Arm-PCR amplification of CDR3 regions. The raw public data were reprocessed by TCRdb itself: fastp quality trimming at Q25, MiXCR clonotype calling, in-frame beta chains only. Each entry merges the rows of one CDR3 protein and shows their most common DNA and genes. The sample records roughly 500,000 distinct CDR3 sequences, about 20% of which are singletons. Jointly, the top ten make up 7.8% of the sample.

The input for sequencing was peripheral blood mononuclear cells (PBMCs), taken when the disease was refractory, from a patient treated with antithyroid drugs. These TCRs come from a female donor with Graves disease.

This clonotype showed up just a few times. A clone one base away is much larger, so this may be a read error. The chain couples TRBV6-1 to TRBJ2-5; 8 bases line up with TRBD1. Germline V lookup: CDR1 MNHNS, CDR2 SASEGT. The CDR3 is 13 residues long. CDR3 bases: TGTGCCAGCGGACAGGGACCCCAAGAGACCCAGCACTTC. Residues: CASGQGPQETQHF.

The V call is TRBV11-2, the J call TRBJ2-1; TRBD2 matches 7 bases. The CDR3 sequence is 14 residues long. With 5 bases clipped from V and 7 bases from J, the junction kept 8 bases outside the gene matches. Germline-derived CDR1 and CDR2 are SGHAT and FQNNGV. The CDR3 sequence is CASSPPGRKNEQFF. CDR3 nucleotide sequence: TGTGCCAGCAGCCCCCCCGGGAGGAAGAATGAGCAGTTCTTC.

This chain joins TRBV5-1 and TRBJ2-7; possible D gene TRBD1, 5 bases. Trimming stripped 0 bases from V and 4 bases from J, with 11 bases between. The CDR3 length is 14 residues. Germline assignment: CDR1 SGHRS and CDR2 YFSETQ. CDR3 nucleotide sequence: TGCGCCAGCAGCTTGGAAGGCAGGGATTACGAGCAGTACTTC. Translated, it gives CASSLEGRDYEQYF.

Points on this clonotype: It may be a read error: a sequence one base away is much more abundant. The chain links TRBV2 to TRBJ2-6; the match to TRBD2 covers 11 bases. The CDR3 covers 16 residues. Germline values: CDR1 SNHLY, CDR2 FYNNEI. Trimming took 8 bases from V and 2 from J; bases not matched to a gene: 5. The DNA for the CDR3 is TGTGCCAGCGGCTTAGCGGGGGGGGCTGGGGCCAACGTCCTGACTTTC. As protein: CASGLAGGAGANVLTF.

This clonotype was found many times. V is TRBV5-1 and J is TRBJ1-2; 7 nucleotides match TRBD1. CDR3 length equals 13 residues. Germline assignment: CDR1 SGHRS and CDR2 YFSETQ. V was pared by 3 bases and J by 6 bases, with 5 bases of the junction left unmatched. The CDR3 sequence: CASSSTGIHGYTF. CDR3 DNA sequence: TGCGCCAGCAGCTCGACAGGGATCCATGGCTACACCTTC.

This clonotype appeared many times. The chain is built from TRBV7-6 and TRBJ2-5; D unclear. Between the trimmed V and J ends, which lost 5 bases and 1 base, there was a span of 14 bases. Germline assignment: CDR1 SGHVS and CDR2 FNYEAQ. This CDR3 spans 15 amino acids. CDR3 region: CASSPNMGFQETQYF. DNA for the CDR3: TGTGCCAGCAGCCCTAACATGGGGTTCCAAGAGACCCAGTACTTC.

The V call is TRBV6-1, the J call TRBJ2-1, with TRBD1 matching 7 bases. The CDR3 contains 16 residues. CDR1 and CDR2 from the germline V gene are MNHNS and SASEGT. Trimming took 5 bases from V and 0 from J; bases not matched to a gene: 7. In DNA, the CDR3 is TGTGCCAGCAGTCGACTGACAGGGAGCTCCTACAATGAGCAGTTCTTC. Encoded protein: CASSRLTGSSYNEQFF.

This clonotype was detected ten times or more. This chain joins TRBV6-9 and TRBJ2-7; D is unresolved. The CDR3 is made up of 14 amino acids. CDR1 MNHGY and CDR2 SVAAGI come from the germline V gene. V dropped 3 bases and J dropped 2 bases, with 11 bases sitting between them. The CDR3 DNA is TGTGCCAGCAGTTACAGGCAGCCTACCTACGAGCAGTACTTC. Its protein is CASSYRQPTYEQYF.

The chain carries TRBV7-2 and TRBJ1-5; TRBD1 matches 9 bases. The CDR3 spans 16 residues. V shed 3 bases and J 0 bases; nucleotides not matched to a gene: 3. Germline V lookup: CDR1 SGHTA, CDR2 FQGNSA. The CDR3 spells CASSFTGGYSNQPQHF. DNA of the CDR3: TGTGCCAGCAGCTTTACAGGGGGCTATAGCAATCAGCCCCAGCATTTT.

Many counts were recorded for this clonotype. The chain couples TRBV14 to TRBJ1-4, with 7 bases identical to TRBD1. This CDR3 is built from 15 residues. V was pared by 0 bases and J by 8 bases, with 6 bases of the junction left unmatched. Germline CDR1 is SGHDN and CDR2 is FVKESK. The DNA for the CDR3 is TGTGCCAGCAGCCAAGATGGGACAGAGGGGGAAAAACTGTTTTTT. Translation gives CASSQDGTEGEKLFF.

A few counts support this clonotype. The chain joins TRBV7-2 to TRBJ1-6; no reliable D call. Germline values: CDR1 SGHTA, CDR2 FQGNSA. The CDR3 extends over 12 amino acids. Trimming shortened V by 3 bases and J by 8 bases, and 5 bases separated the two germline ends. CDR3 residues: CASSFTDSPLHF. The CDR3 DNA reads as TGTGCCAGCAGCTTTACAGATTCACCCCTCCACTTT. Complete variable domain (other parts from reference TRBV7-2 and TRBJ1-6): GAGVSQSPSNKVTEKGKDVELRCDPISGHTALYWYRQSLGQGLEFLIYFQGNSAPDKSGLPSDRFSAERTGGSVSTLTIQRTQQEDSAVYLCASSFTDSPLHFGNGTRLTVT.

Only a few counts were recorded for this clonotype. The chain recombines TRBV6-1 with TRBJ2-3; D is uncertain. The CDR3 is made up of 18 amino acids. V lost 3 bases and J 4 bases, leaving 23 bases between the germline ends. CDR1 is MNHNS, CDR2 SASEGT, per germline. The CDR3 nucleotides are TGTGCCAGCAGTGATGGCAGAAGTTACAAACGAGACGCAGATACGCAGTATTTT. Encoded protein: CASSDGRSYKRDADTQYF.

The sample holds many counts of this clonotype. The rearrangement joins TRBV30 to TRBJ1-2, with TRBD1 identical over 7 bases. CDR1 and CDR2 from the germline V gene are GTSNPN and SVGIG (reference sequence). The CDR3 runs to 16 residues. The trim removed 5 bases at V and 1 base at J, leaving 13 bases unmatched. The CDR3 region is CAWQKSGTVRNYGYTF. Here the CDR3 DNA reads TGTGCCTGGCAGAAAAGTGGGACAGTCCGTAACTATGGCTACACCTTC.

The table lists this clonotype with many counts. This chain links TRBV7-2 with TRBJ1-5; 8 bases are a match to TRBD1. Germline CDR1 reads SGHTA; CDR2 reads FQGNSA. J gave up 5 bases and V 5 bases, and 8 bases lay outside the gene matches. This CDR3 spans 15 amino acids. The DNA for the CDR3 is TGTGCCAGCAGCCCTGGGACAGGCGGTTATCAGCCCCAGCATTTT. It codes for CASSPGTGGYQPQHF.

This clonotype has more than one count but fewer than ten. One junction end does not reproduce the germline sequence, and a read error may be involved. Here the CDR3 DNA reads TGTGCCTGGAGTATGGCGATTCTTGCCAAAAACACTCAGTACTTC. Translating gives CAWSMAILAKNTQYF. This chain links TRBV30 with TRBJ2-4; D remains unclear. The CDR3 spans 15 residues. Looked up from germline, CDR1 is GTSNPN and CDR2 is SVGIG (reference sequence).

This clonotype has at least ten counts. The CDR3 region has the DNA TGTGCCTGGAGTGTTGGGAGCGGCGGGGGCTACACCTTC. It encodes CAWSVGSGGGYTF. The rearrangement uses TRBV30 and TRBJ1-2; D not certain. The CDR3 consists of 13 residues. V dropped 0 bases and J dropped 8 bases, with 13 bases sitting between them. The V gene's germline CDR1 is GTSNPN and CDR2 SVGIG (reference sequence).

This clonotype was counted at least ten times. V usage is TRBV7-9 and J usage is TRBJ2-5; TRBD1 aligns across 10 bases. Germline CDR1 and CDR2: SEHNR and FQNEAQ (reference sequence). This CDR3 region has 17 residues. J was trimmed by 0 bases and V by 5 bases; bases with no gene match: 9. The CDR3 is CASSIIPGQGNQETQYF. CDR3 DNA sequence: TGTGCCAGCAGCATAATCCCGGGACAGGGGAACCAAGAGACCCAGTACTTC.

J is TRBJ2-4 and V is TRBV5-1, with D possibly TRBD1 on 5 matching bases. This CDR3 spans 18 amino acids. Per germline, CDR1 SGHRS and CDR2 YFSETQ. V gave up 1 base and J gave up 1 base, with 18 bases separating them. The CDR3 protein is CASSLLAGNLGAKNIQYF. DNA for the CDR3: TGCGCCAGCAGCTTGTTAGCAGGGAATTTGGGGGCCAAAAACATTCAGTACTTC.

As regards this clonotype: A much bigger clone sits one base away, suggesting this may be a read error. The rearrangement links TRBV27 to TRBJ1-1, with D possibly matching TRBD1 (5 bases). The V end was cut by 9 bases, the J end by 3 bases, with 14 bases between. The germline gives CDR1 MNHEY, CDR2 SMNVEV (reference sequence). There are 13 residues in the CDR3. In nucleotides, the CDR3 is TGTGCCAGTTATGGCCGGGGGTACACTGAAGCTTTCTTT. Encoded protein: CASYGRGYTEAFF.

The chain carries TRBV5-1 and TRBJ2-7; D may be TRBD1 (5 bases). The CDR3 runs to 17 residues. CDR1 SGHRS and CDR2 YFSETQ come from the germline V gene. V lost 0 bases to trimming and J lost 5 bases, with 21 bases between them. The CDR3 region is CASSLAGAPRPDDEQYF. CDR3 DNA: TGCGCCAGCAGCTTGGCTGGGGCCCCTAGACCAGACGACGAGCAGTACTTC. The full variable domain, with the rest looked up from reference TRBV5-1 and TRBJ2-7, is KAGVTQTPRYLIKTRGQQVTLSCSPISGHRSVSWYQQTPGQGLQFLFEYFSETQRNKGNFPGRFSGRQFSNSRSEMNVSTLELGDSALYLCASSLAGAPRPDDEQYFGPGTRLTVT.

This clonotype was observed many times. This chain connects TRBV20-1 to TRBJ1-1; D remains unclear. Looked up from germline, CDR1 is DFQATT and CDR2 is SNEGSKA (reference sequence). Trimming left V 0 bases short and J 2 bases short, with 4 bases between. There are 12 residues in the CDR3. The CDR3 spells CSAREGNTEAFF. CDR3 coding DNA: TGCAGTGCTAGAGAGGGAAACACTGAAGCTTTCTTT.

This clonotype showed up just a few times. The chain links TRBV28 to TRBJ2-3; possibly TRBD1 for D (6 bases). V lost 3 bases and J 4 bases, leaving 17 bases between the germline ends. Germline V gene sequence: CDR1 MDHEN, CDR2 SYDVKM. The CDR3 loop spans 16 amino acids. CDR3 nucleotides: TGTGCCAGCAGTTTCTTCAGGGGTCGAGAGTCAGATACGCAGTATTTT. Residues: CASSFFRGRESDTQYF.

The rearrangement links TRBV7-9 to TRBJ2-7, with D possibly TRBD1 on 6 matching bases. In germline, CDR1 is SEHNR, CDR2 FQNEAQ (reference sequence). Trimming pared 11 bases from V and 0 bases from J, leaving 14 bases between. The CDR3 extends over 13 amino acids. The CDR3, as DNA: TGTGCCCTGACAGGTTCCAGCTCCTACGAGCAGTACTTC. This translates into CALTGSSSYEQYF.

This clonotype was observed many times. The chain combines TRBV11-2 with TRBJ2-7; 9 positions agree with TRBD1. Germline V gives CDR1 SGHAT, CDR2 FQNNGV. CDR3 length: 15 amino acids. V gave up 5 bases and J gave up 2 bases; unmatched junction bases: 7. The CDR3 loop is CASSPPGQGPYEQYF. For the CDR3, the DNA is TGTGCCAGCAGCCCGCCGGGACAGGGCCCCTACGAGCAGTACTTC.

This clonotype was seen only a few times. The chain combines TRBV14 with TRBJ2-7, with 7 bases that match TRBD2. The CDR3 spans 16 residues. Germline V CDR1 and CDR2: SGHDN, FVKESK. V was pared by 3 bases and J by 3 bases, with 11 bases of the junction left unmatched. The CDR3 DNA is TGTGCCAGCAGCCACCTACGAGGAGCGGGAAACTACGAGCAGTACTTC. As protein: CASSHLRGAGNYEQYF.

V usage is TRBV5-1 and J usage is TRBJ1-2; D uncertain. Trimming removed 0 bases at V and 4 bases at J, with 7 bases between. From germline, CDR1 is SGHRS and CDR2 YFSETQ. This CDR3 spans 13 amino acids. The chain's CDR3 is CASSLEGTYGYTF. DNA for the CDR3: TGCGCCAGCAGCTTGGAGGGCACCTATGGCTACACCTTC.

The sample holds many counts of this clonotype. V gene TRBV6-2 or TRBV6-3 combines with J gene TRBJ2-1; D could derive from TRBD1 or TRBD2 (5 bases each). The V gene's germline CDR1 is MNHEY and CDR2 SVGEGT. The CDR3 length is 12 residues. The V end lost 2 bases, the J end lost 7 bases, and 6 bases lay between the germline ends. The CDR3 DNA follows: TGTGCCAGCAGTTACGAGGGGAATGAGCAGTTCTTC. This translates into CASSYEGNEQFF.

This clonotype was counted many times. The rearrangement links TRBV12-5 to TRBJ2-2, with TRBD2 matching over 8 bases. Germline V gene data show CDR1 as LGHNT and CDR2 as FRNRAP. V lost 0 bases to trimming and J lost 7 bases; unmatched junction nucleotides: 10. This CDR3 has 17 amino acids. CDR3 in amino acids: CASGLVVAGTLSGELFF. The DNA for the CDR3 is TGTGCTAGTGGTTTGGTTGTAGCGGGGACCCTTAGCGGGGAGCTGTTTTTT.

The chain joins TRBV6-2 or TRBV6-3 to TRBJ2-5; TRBD1 is a possible D gene (5 bases). The CDR3 sequence is 12 residues long. V lost 7 bases to trimming and J lost 4 bases, with 10 bases between them. Germline V gene lookup returns CDR1 MNHEY and CDR2 SVGEGT. The CDR3 here is CASTDTGETQYF. DNA for the CDR3: TGTGCCAGCACCGACACAGGAGAGACCCAGTACTTC.

The chain links TRBV20-1 to TRBJ2-7; 14 nucleotides match TRBD2. CDR1 is DFQATT and CDR2 is SNEGSKA in the germline V gene (reference sequence). This CDR3 spans 14 amino acids. V was pared by 6 bases and J by 6 bases, with 7 bases of the junction left unmatched. CDR3 loop: CSAEGLAGDPEQYF. Written as DNA, the CDR3 is TGCAGTGCGGAGGGACTAGCGGGAGATCCCGAGCAGTACTTC.